This TCR beta chain originates from a study of identical twins. Study outcomes and limitations: Excess twin sharing in beta out-of-frame sequences was weaker. Carriage of fewer insertions was seen in abundant cord blood beta clonotypes, whereas memory repertoires showed none. Not following the same donors, the study drew its conclusions from cross-sectional statistical analysis. Models underpredicted monozygotic twin sharing of out-of-frame TCR alpha.

The CDR3 contains 16 residues. Per germline, CDR1 MNHNS and CDR2 SASEGT. V dropped 7 bases and J dropped 4 bases, with 21 bases sitting between them. This clonotype was counted many times. Antigen unknown. MiXCR was run by TCRdb on the 5' RACE reads, yielding one entry per CDR3 protein. In the table there are approximately 700,000 distinct CDR3 sequences, less than 7% of which are singletons. The origin of this receptor is a man aged 18 to 35 in good health. This chain connects TRBV6-1 to TRBJ2-3, with TRBD1 as a possible D gene (6 bases). The sequenced sample was naive T cells sorted from blood. DNA for the CDR3: TGTGCCAGCATCCCCGGAAGGGCAGGGGAAGCAGATACGCAGTATTTT. Translating gives CASIPGRAGEADTQYF.